The T cell receptor (beta chain) described here comes from a study of OX40 agonist ivuxolimab in advanced cancers. Overall study results and limits: Expanded peripheral T-cell antigen specificity went undetermined.

This table comes from immunoSEQ multiplex PCR, and its TCRdb copy is limited to in-frame clones, with some not included. The sample has about 54,000 clones, roughly nine tenths seen once; the top ten hold roughly an eighth. Between the trimmed V and J ends, which lost 5 bases and 2 bases, there was a span of 13 bases. The CDR3 totals 15 residues. Germline V gene data show CDR1 as MNHGY and CDR2 as SVAAGI. Concerning this clone itself: Its target is unknown.

The sequence was obtained from an adult with an advanced solid tumor such as melanoma, head and neck, liver or kidney cancer. The specimen comprised CD4+ or CD8+ T cells sorted from blood, sampled in a trial of the OX40 agonist ivuxolimab. The V and J genes are TRBV6-9 and TRBJ1-3; the D gene is possibly TRBD1 (6 bases). In DNA, the CDR3 is TGTGCCAGCAGTAAGAGGGGGGTGGCTGGAAACACCATATATTTT. Encoded protein: CASSKRGVAGNTIYF.